This T cell receptor beta chain was sequenced for a study of a mutant IDH1 vaccine in newly diagnosed glioma. About the research overall: Beforehand, treatment had been radiotherapy, temozolomide, or both; the majority received both.

The germline gives CDR1 SGHRS, CDR2 YFSETQ. The CDR3 has 13 amino acids. V shed 3 bases and J shed 8 bases, with 14 bases lying between them. Noted time point: week 47, end of study. Topical imiquimod was applied with each vaccine dose, which held 300 ug of mutant IDH1 20-mer peptide. Each astrocytoma in the donors was new, WHO grade 3 or 4, IDH1-mutant and ATRX-lost. Sequenced by immunoSEQ multiplex PCR; TCRdb stores in-frame clones only, minus some. The data show about 50,000 clones, 60% to 80% seen once. About this clone: Its antigen remains unknown.

The sequences come from PBMCs, collected from a glioma patient whose treatment included an IDH1 peptide vaccine. This rearrangement joins TRBV5-1 to TRBJ1-2; D gene uncertain. The sequence was collected from a man aged 45 to 65 with glioma. CDR3 in DNA: TGCGCCAGCAGCTCGACGGGTATGGGGGGCTACACCTTC. Protein: CASSSTGMGGYTF.